A selection of T cell receptor beta chains follows, all from one sample in a study of post-analysis software for immune sequencing data. A single record per CDR3 protein comes from TCRdb applying MiXCR to the PCR reads. In the table there are about 760,000 distinct CDR3 sequences, less than 35% of which are singletons. Sequences were obtained from blood. The receptors stem from a girl between 5 and 17 years old with multiple sclerosis. The CDR3 runs from the conserved cysteine through the conserved F or W. The order of the fields is D gene, clone size, J gene, V gene, CDR3 protein, CDR3 DNA. The D gene is left open where the match is weak. For some rows the clone size is stated as once, few or many, or as a class when expanded; others skip it.

. | few | TRBJ1-4 | TRBV4-1 | CASSPSGRTLFF | TGCGCCAGCAGCCCCTCGGGCAGAACCCTGTTTTTT
. | . | TRBJ2-1 | TRBV5-1 | CASSLYGTFDAQVNEQFF | TGCGCCAGCAGCCTATACGGGACTTTCGACGCGCAGGTCAATGAGCAGTTCTTC
TRBD2 | many | TRBJ2-7 | TRBV20-1 | CSASTVAGGPFGEQYF | TGCAGTGCTAGTACGGTCGCGGGAGGGCCCTTCGGCGAGCAGTACTTC
TRBD2 | . | TRBJ2-2 | TRBV5-1 | CASSSSGIGNTGELFF | TGCGCCAGCAGTTCCAGCGGGATCGGGAACACCGGGGAGCTGTTTTTT
TRBD1 | . | TRBJ2-2 | TRBV14 | CASSPYPRSGQGVTGELFF | TGTGCCAGCAGCCCATACCCACGTTCCGGACAGGGGGTCACCGGGGAGCTGTTTTTT
TRBD1 | few | TRBJ2-3 | TRBV2 | CASSRDRAETDTQYF | TGTGCCAGCAGTCGGGACAGGGCAGAGACAGATACGCAGTATTTT
TRBD2 | many | TRBJ2-3 | TRBV29-1 | CSVEILAGGPTDTQYF | TGCAGCGTTGAAATCCTAGCGGGAGGCCCCACAGATACGCAGTATTTT
TRBD2 | few | TRBJ2-3 | TRBV7-2 | CASSFGLRTTKSVGRALWSTQYF | TGTGCCAGCAGCTTCGGGCTTCGGACTACGAAGTCAGTCGGGAGGGCCCTTTGGAGTACGCAGTATTTT
. | once | TRBJ1-1 | TRBV5-1 | CASSGADRNTEAFF | TGCGCCAGCAGCGGAGCGGACAGAAACACTGAAGCTTTCTTT
. | few | TRBJ2-7 | TRBV20-1 | CSAWRTVDTYEQYF | TGCAGTGCTTGGCGGACAGTGGATACCTACGAGCAGTACTTC
TRBD2 | . | TRBJ2-1 | TRBV10-3 | CAIGGTSGPSSYNEQFF | TGTGCCATCGGGGGGACTAGCGGGCCCAGCTCCTACAATGAGCAGTTCTTC
TRBD1 | . | TRBJ1-5 | TRBV6-1 | CASSDGTGMAGNQPQHF | TGTGCCAGCAGTGACGGGACAGGGATGGCGGGCAATCAGCCCCAGCATTTT
. | . | TRBJ1-5 | TRBV21-1 | CATAGAGTQSGNQPQHF | TGTGCCACCGCAGGGGCCGGGACCCAGTCTGGCAATCAGCCCCAGCATTTT
. | . | TRBJ2-7 | TRBV20-1 | CSARVWGLQRYEQYF | TGCAGTGCTAGAGTGTGGGGCCTCCAGCGCTACGAGCAGTACTTC
. | . | TRBJ1-2 | TRBV9 | CASSVASRTPYGYTF | TGTGCCAGCAGCGTAGCCTCCCGGACCCCCTATGGCTACACCTTC
TRBD1 | . | TRBJ1-2 | TRBV14 | CASSQRTGRIEYGYTF | TGTGCCAGCAGCCAAAGGACAGGGCGAATAGAGTATGGCTACACCTTC
TRBD1 | few | TRBJ2-6 | TRBV7-9 | CASSPRQGSGANVLTF | TGTGCCAGCAGCCCGCGACAGGGGTCTGGGGCCAACGTCCTGACTTTC
TRBD1 | few | TRBJ1-6 | TRBV7-9 | CASSLPGTGVPSPLHF | TGTGCCAGCAGCTTACCCGGGACAGGGGTCCCTTCACCCCTCCACTTT
. | . | TRBJ2-7 | TRBV6-6 | CASTRGRDFEQYF | TGTGCCAGCACCCGAGGTCGGGACTTCGAGCAGTACTTC
TRBD2 | . | TRBJ2-6 | TRBV7-2 | CASSREGGHTGANVLTF | TGTGCCAGCAGCCGGGAGGGGGGGCATACTGGGGCCAACGTCCTGACTTTC
. | . | TRBJ2-4 | TRBV7-2 | CASRDGHGGNIQYF | TGTGCCAGCAGGGACGGACACGGCGGCAACATTCAGTACTTC
. | . | TRBJ2-2 | TRBV29-1 | CSVGEPANTGELFF | TGCAGCGTCGGGGAGCCTGCGAACACCGGGGAGCTGTTTTTT
. | . | TRBJ1-1 | TRBV12-3/TRBV12-4 | CASNEGRVNTEAFF | TGTGCCAGCAATGAGGGCAGGGTGAACACTGAAGCTTTCTTT
. | . | TRBJ2-7 | TRBV29-1 | CSVGGLGYEQYF | TGCAGCGTTGGGGGTTTGGGCTACGAGCAGTACTTC
TRBD1 | . | TRBJ1-1 | TRBV29-1 | CSAGTAATEAFF | TGCAGCGCCGGGACAGCCGCCACTGAAGCTTTCTTT
TRBD2 | many | TRBJ2-3 | TRBV5-6 | CASSSGLAGGTDTQYF | TGTGCCAGCAGCTCCGGACTAGCGGGAGGCACAGATACGCAGTATTTT
TRBD1 | . | TRBJ1-5 | TRBV28 | CASSFMQGALQPQHF | TGTGCCAGCAGTTTTATGCAGGGGGCGTTACAGCCCCAGCATTTT
TRBD2 | . | TRBJ2-1 | TRBV6-2/TRBV6-3 | CATYSGRGWNEQFF | TGTGCCACCTATAGCGGGAGGGGTTGGAATGAGCAGTTCTTC
. | . | TRBJ1-5 | TRBV2 | CASNWEGSNQPQHF | TGTGCCAGCAACTGGGAGGGGAGCAATCAGCCCCAGCATTTT
. | . | TRBJ2-3 | TRBV12-3/TRBV12-4 | CASRVSRVSADAQYF | TGTGCCAGCAGAGTTTCTAGAGTTAGCGCAGATGCGCAGTATTTT
TRBD2 | . | TRBJ2-1 | TRBV20-1 | CSARASGRHNEQFF | TGCAGTGCTAGGGCTAGCGGGAGACACAATGAGCAGTTCTTC
TRBD1 | . | TRBJ2-7 | TRBV5-1 | CASSFGTGNKEQYF | TGCGCCAGCAGCTTCGGGACAGGTAATAAGGAGCAGTACTTC
. | few | TRBJ1-1 | TRBV2 | CASRNGYQAFF | TGTGCCAGCAGAAATGGTTATCAAGCTTTCTTT
TRBD2 | once | TRBJ2-7 | TRBV5-5 | CASSFGSGTEQYF | TGTGCCAGCAGCTTCGGGAGCGGGACCGAGCAGTACTTC
. | . | TRBJ1-6 | TRBV9 | CASSVAVTLGSPLHF | TGTGCCAGCAGCGTAGCAGTCACCCTTGGTTCACCCCTCCACTTT
. | . | TRBJ2-7 | TRBV7-2 | CASSLNRDSEQYF | TGTGCCAGCAGTTTAAATAGGGACTCCGAGCAGTACTTC
. | . | TRBJ2-4 | TRBV20-1 | CSPQARDQAKNIQYF | TGCAGTCCTCAGGCGCGGGATCAAGCCAAAAACATTCAGTACTTC
. | few | TRBJ2-7 | TRBV20-1 | CSARDRIAPYEQYF | TGCAGTGCTAGAGATAGGATAGCCCCCTACGAGCAGTACTTC
. | few | TRBJ2-7 | TRBV27 | CASSLSRGLPYEQYF | TGTGCCAGCAGTTTATCGAGAGGGTTGCCCTACGAGCAGTACTTC
. | . | TRBJ1-5 | TRBV28 | CASSLIGQTQHF | TGTGCCAGCAGTCTGATCGGTCAGACCCAGCATTTT
TRBD2 | . | TRBJ2-1 | TRBV20-1 | CSAGGRTPYNEQFF | TGCAGTGCTGGCGGGAGAACCCCCTACAATGAGCAGTTCTTC
. | few | TRBJ2-7 | TRBV27 | CASSLGLGALYEQYF | TGTGCCAGCAGTTTGGGTCTGGGAGCACTGTACGAGCAGTACTTC